The source of this T cell receptor (beta chain) is a study of T-cell memory formation after mild COVID-19. V trimming: 3 bases; J trimming: 1 base; junction bases outside the gene matches: 4. CDR3 size: 15 residues. The germline CDR1 and CDR2 sequences are KGHDR and SFDVKD. After 5'RACE with constant-segment primers, TCR alpha and TCR beta cDNA libraries carrying sample barcodes and UMIs were obtained. TCRdb re-called the 5' RACE reads with MiXCR, one entry per CDR3 protein. The sample lists 560,000 or so distinct CDR3 sequences; 17% were seen once. Specimen: PBMCs or a T cell subset sorted from them (not recorded which). The receptor was derived from an adult woman who had mild COVID-19 (a few samples of this study predate the infection). Cell type and time point are not known. The V and J genes are TRBV24-1 and TRBJ1-1; TRBD1 agrees at 7 bases. The CDR3 coding sequence is TGTGCCACCAGTGATACGACAGGGCAGAACACTGAAGCTTTCTTT. This gives the protein CATSDTTGQNTEAFF.